The 3 T cell receptor beta chains presented below share a single source sample, sequenced in a study of long-term antiretroviral therapy in people with HIV (dated by TCRdb to the early 2020s). The immunoSEQ hsTCRB v3.0 assay was used at survey level resolution for TRB variable region sequencing. TCRdb took over this immuneACCESS table, retaining in-frame rearrangements with V and J assigned. Such tables are incomplete; in checked studies, under half of the missing clones stem from an unresolved V gene, and the remainder is unexplained. In all, the sample holds about 39,000 clones, and 86% of those were seen once. The ten top clones hold 3.9% of the sample. The sample was unsorted PBMCs, taken just before starting antiretroviral therapy. These receptors all stem from a woman aged 18-29 years with HIV.

The rearrangement uses TRBV5-1 and TRBJ2-7; perhaps D is TRBD1 or TRBD2 (5 bases each). CDR3 size: 14 residues. Looked up from germline, CDR1 is SGHRS and CDR2 is YFSETQ. Deletions cut 4 bases from V and 2 bases from J, with 13 bases between. CDR3 bases: TGCGCCAGCAGCCTTCACCGGGGCCCCTACGAGCAGTACTTC. It is translated as CASSLHRGPYEQYF.

V usage is TRBV5-5 and J usage is TRBJ1-2, with D possibly matching TRBD1 (5 bases). The CDR3 contains 15 residues. Trimming removed 0 bases at V and 0 bases at J, with 9 bases between. Germline CDR1 reads SGHKS; CDR2 reads YYEKEE (reference sequence). DNA for the CDR3: TGTGCCAGCAGCTTGGGGGGCCTAGCTAACTATGGCTACACCTTC. This codes for CASSLGGLANYGYTF.

The chain uses TRBV4-3 and TRBJ2-7; 9 bases fit TRBD1. Germline CDR1 is LGHNA and CDR2 is YSLEER. The CDR3 contains 15 residues. The junction had 7 bases not matched to a gene; V was cut back by 4 bases and J by 3 bases. In DNA form, the CDR3 reads TGCGCCAGCAGCCGAGGGGGACAGGGTAACTACGAGCAGTACTTC. Translated: CASSRGGQGNYEQYF.